This record concerns one TCR beta chain sequence. cDNA serving as the sequencing template came from extracted, reverse transcribed RNA. The data were produced by immunoSEQ multiplex PCR, yet TCRdb's version contains in-frame clones alone and is incomplete. The table has 180,000 or so clones, 55% to 75% seen once. These data belong to a study of CD8+ T cells in alopecia areata. Study information: The study gave treated patients oral tofacitinib at 5 to 10 mg twice daily.

The treatment was: oral pan-JAK inhibitor, 5-10 mg twice daily. The specimen comprised CD4+ T cells sorted from blood, sampled at week 24, from a patient treated with tofacitinib. The TCR comes from a human donor with alopecia areata.

CDR3 DNA sequence: TGTGCCAGCAGCTTAGCGAGACAGTACAATGAGCAGTTCTTC. The encoded protein is CASSLARQYNEQFF. The chain employs TRBV7-2 and TRBJ2-1; a possible D gene is TRBD1 (5 bases). The CDR3 runs 14 residues. V shed 0 bases and J shed 4 bases, with 7 bases lying between them. Germline CDR1 reads SGHTA; CDR2 reads FQGNSA.